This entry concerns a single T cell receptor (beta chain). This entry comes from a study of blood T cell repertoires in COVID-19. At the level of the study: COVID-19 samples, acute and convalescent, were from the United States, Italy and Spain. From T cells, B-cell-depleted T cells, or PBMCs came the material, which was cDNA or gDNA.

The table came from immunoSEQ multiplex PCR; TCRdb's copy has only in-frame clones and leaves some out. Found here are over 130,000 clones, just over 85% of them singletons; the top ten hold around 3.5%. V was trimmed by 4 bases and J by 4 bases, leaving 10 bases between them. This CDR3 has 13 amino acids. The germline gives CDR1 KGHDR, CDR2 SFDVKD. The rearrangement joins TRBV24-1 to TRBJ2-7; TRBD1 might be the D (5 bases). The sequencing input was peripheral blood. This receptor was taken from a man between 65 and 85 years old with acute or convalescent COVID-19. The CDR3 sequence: CATSEAGRYEQYF. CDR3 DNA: TGTGCCACCAGTGAGGCAGGGCGGTACGAGCAGTACTTC.